The 26 T cell receptor beta chains given below trace back to one sample, sequenced in a study of regulatory T cells in long-lasting Graves disease. Sample time point: persistent/refractory GD, antithyroid drugs over 5 years with positive TRAb. Construction of the TCR library relied on RNA isolated from PBMCs. The TCR beta library used iRepertoire HTBI primers with Arm-PCR amplification of CDR3. TCRdb called the multiplex PCR reads again in MiXCR, with one record for every CDR3 protein. The table shows under 350,000 distinct CDR3 sequences, with 22% occurring only once. Specimen: peripheral blood mononuclear cells (PBMCs), collected when the disease was refractory, from a patient treated with antithyroid drugs. Receptor source: a female donor with Graves disease.

The genes are TRBV30 and TRBJ1-6; 7 bases line up with TRBD1. Trimming took 0 bases from V and 6 from J; bases not matched to a gene: 2. CDR1 is GTSNPN and CDR2 is SVGIG in the germline V gene (reference sequence). This CDR3 has 14 amino acids. The chain's CDR3 is CAWSVRGPNSPLHF. CDR3 sequence (DNA): TGTGCCTGGAGTGTAAGGGGGCCTAATTCACCCCTCCACTTT.

The genes are TRBV28 and TRBJ2-7, with no clear D. This CDR3 region has 12 residues. Deletions cut 8 bases from V and 3 bases from J, with 11 bases between. Germline V gene lookup returns CDR1 MDHEN and CDR2 SYDVKM. The CDR3 region has the DNA TGTGCCAGCGGACCCATCGGCTACGAGCAGTACTTC. It codes for CASGPIGYEQYF.

The V gene is TRBV20-1, the J gene TRBJ1-1; perhaps TRBD1 as D (6 bases). The CDR3 runs to 15 residues. The germline V and J ends were trimmed by 6 bases and 4 bases, with 21 bases remaining between them. Germline-derived CDR1 and CDR2 are DFQATT and SNEGSKA (reference sequence). Here the CDR3 DNA reads TGCAGTGCCGACGAATTCAACAGGGCGGCCACTGAAGCTTTCTTT. Protein product: CSADEFNRAATEAFF.

This clonotype was counted between two and nine times. The chain uses TRBV9 and TRBJ1-1; TRBD1 matches at 8 bases. The CDR3 has 14 amino acids. Germline V gives CDR1 SGDLS, CDR2 YYNGEE. Trimming at V came to 4 bases and at J to 6 bases, leaving 8 bases not matched to a gene. DNA for the CDR3: TGTGCCAGCAGCCCCCGCCAGGGGGCTGCTGAAGCTTTCTTT. This gives the protein CASSPRQGAAEAFF.

Only one count was recorded for this clonotype. Possible read error: a much larger clone is one base away. V and J are TRBV6-1 and TRBJ2-2; TRBD2 is a possible D gene (6 bases). From germline, CDR1 is MNHNS and CDR2 SASEGT. The CDR3 is 15 amino acids. CDR3: CANSIATTYTGGLFF. CDR3 nucleotide sequence: TGTGCCAACAGTATCGCGACGACATACACCGGGGGGCTGTTTTTT.

This chain connects TRBV5-1 to TRBJ2-7, with D unclear. CDR1 and CDR2 (germline): SGHRS, YFSETQ. The V gene lost 0 bases and the J gene lost 3 bases, with 7 bases spanning the gap. CDR3 length: 13 amino acids. CDR3 protein: CASSLDTLYEQYF. The CDR3 DNA sequence: TGCGCCAGCAGCTTGGACACACTCTACGAGCAGTACTTC. Filled out from reference TRBV5-1 and TRBJ2-7, the complete variable domain reads KAGVTQTPRYLIKTRGQQVTLSCSPISGHRSVSWYQQTPGQGLQFLFEYFSETQRNKGNFPGRFSGRQFSNSRSEMNVSTLELGDSALYLCASSLDTLYEQYFGPGTRLTVT.

This clonotype was counted between two and nine times. The genes are TRBV11-2 and TRBJ2-5, with TRBD1 matching 10 bases. Trimming removed 2 bases from V and 4 bases from J; junction bases left unmatched: 16. The germline V gene has CDR1 SGHAT and CDR2 FQNNGV. The CDR3 has 19 residues. The CDR3 region is CASSLRAGETGGASETQYF. Here the CDR3 DNA reads TGTGCCAGCAGCTTACGTGCGGGGGAGACAGGGGGCGCGTCAGAGACCCAGTACTTC.

This clonotype has a handful of counts. This chain connects TRBV27 to TRBJ2-7; the D call may be TRBD1 or TRBD2 (5 bases each). Germline V gene lookup returns CDR1 MNHEY and CDR2 SMNVEV (reference sequence). V lost 3 bases and J lost 7, with 16 bases in between. The CDR3 runs to 14 residues. The chain's CDR3 is CASSFGDGEGEQYF. DNA for the CDR3: TGTGCCAGCAGTTTCGGGGACGGCGAAGGTGAGCAGTACTTC.

Turning to this clonotype: An end of the junction differs from the germline gene, which may be a read error. The chain has TRBV6-1 and TRBJ1-1; D uncertain. The CDR3 totals 16 residues. Germline V gene sequence: CDR1 MNHNS, CDR2 SASEGT. The CDR3: CAGSGAAAGEYTEAFF. The CDR3 bases are TGTGCCGGCAGTGGAGCGGCGGCAGGAGAGTACACTGAAGCTTTCTTT.

This clonotype was recorded many times. The chain couples TRBV19 to TRBJ2-6; D is unresolved. Germline assignment: CDR1 LNHDA and CDR2 SQIVND (reference sequence). This CDR3 is 18 amino acids long. Trimming left V 7 bases short and J 0 bases short, with 19 bases between. The CDR3 here is CASTSFEALDSGANVLTF. In DNA, the CDR3 is TGTGCCAGTACCTCCTTCGAGGCACTCGACTCTGGGGCCAACGTCCTGACTTTC.

In its sample, this clonotype was seen many times. The rearrangement uses TRBV28 and TRBJ2-7; D is unresolved. Trimming took off 7 bases at V and 3 bases at J, with 16 bases between the two ends. This CDR3 is built from 14 residues. Germline CDR1 MDHEN, CDR2 SYDVKM. This chain's CDR3 is CASTLPGRSYEQYF. In DNA form, the CDR3 reads TGTGCCAGCACTTTGCCGGGCAGGAGCTACGAGCAGTACTTC. The complete variable domain, with remaining parts taken from reference TRBV28 and TRBJ2-7, reads DVKVTQSSRYLVKRTGEKVFLECVQDMDHENMFWYRQDPGLGLRLIYFSYDVKMKEKGDIPEGYSVSREKKERFSLILESASTNQTSMYLCASTLPGRSYEQYFGPGTRLTVT.

In this sample, this clonotype turned up many times. V and J are TRBV5-1 and TRBJ1-2, with D uncertain. The germline V gene encodes CDR1 SGHRS and CDR2 YFSETQ. The CDR3 covers 15 residues. Deletions cut 0 bases from V and 5 bases from J, with 14 bases between. The CDR3 here is CASSLDGLLMYGYTF. As DNA, the CDR3 is TGCGCCAGCAGCTTGGACGGACTCCTTATGTATGGCTACACCTTC. The full variable domain, rest sourced from reference TRBV5-1 and TRBJ1-2, is KAGVTQTPRYLIKTRGQQVTLSCSPISGHRSVSWYQQTPGQGLQFLFEYFSETQRNKGNFPGRFSGRQFSNSRSEMNVSTLELGDSALYLCASSLDGLLMYGYTFGSGTRLTVV.

This clonotype turned up a few times. J is TRBJ1-6 and V is TRBV6-1; D is unclear. The CDR3 extends over 14 amino acids. Germline CDR1 is MNHNS and CDR2 is SASEGT. V lost 5 bases to trimming and J lost 0 bases, with 5 bases between them. The CDR3 bases are TGTGCCAGCAGTCGGAGCTCCTATAATTCACCCCTCCACTTT. It specifies CASSRSSYNSPLHF.

This clonotype was found many times. The V gene is TRBV12-3 or TRBV12-4, the J gene TRBJ1-3, with D hard to call. V was trimmed by 6 bases and J by 0 bases, leaving 12 bases between them. The length of the CDR3 is 15 residues. The DNA for the CDR3 is TGTGCCAGCAGGCCCCTGGGAGGCTCTGGAAACACCATATATTTT. This translates into CASRPLGGSGNTIYF.

This clonotype showed up many times. The chain couples TRBV3-1 to TRBJ1-6; D gene uncertain. CDR1 is LGHDT and CDR2 is YNNKEL in the germline V gene (reference sequence). Between the trimmed V and J ends, which lost 1 base and 7 bases, there was a span of 11 bases. The CDR3 runs to 15 residues. DNA for the CDR3: TGTGCCAGCAGCCAAGGGACCAGAGAGAATTCACCCCTCCACTTT. Protein sequence: CASSQGTRENSPLHF. Complete variable domain (other parts from reference TRBV3-1 and TRBJ1-6): DTAVSQTPKYLVTQMGNDKSIKCEQNLGHDTMYWYKQDSKKFLKIMFSYNNKELIINETVPNRFSPKSPDKAHLNLHINSLELGDSAVYFCASSQGTRENSPLHFGNGTRLTVT.

In its sample, this clonotype was seen many times. V is TRBV12-3 or TRBV12-4 and J is TRBJ1-4; D remains unclear. With 6 bases removed from V and 1 base from J, the gap between germline ends came to 12 bases. The CDR3 spans 15 residues. The CDR3 reads CASRGGGLTNEKLFF. The CDR3 DNA is TGTGCCAGCAGGGGCGGAGGGCTAACTAATGAAAAACTGTTTTTT.

There are many counts of this clonotype. The chain joins TRBV7-3 to TRBJ2-7; D is unresolved. The CDR3 is made up of 13 amino acids. Germline CDR1 reads SGHTA; CDR2 reads FQGTGA. Trimming took 5 bases from V and 0 from J, leaving 8 bases between them. The CDR3 loop is CASSLFNSYEQYF. CDR3 sequence (DNA): TGTGCCAGCAGCCTCTTCAACTCCTACGAGCAGTACTTC.

This clonotype was counted many times. The chain carries TRBV7-2 and TRBJ2-7, with TRBD2 as a possible D gene (6 bases). V lost 1 base and J 4 bases, leaving 11 bases between the germline ends. Germline V gene data show CDR1 as SGHTA and CDR2 as FQGNSA. The CDR3 extends over 14 amino acids. The CDR3 nucleotides read TGTGCCAGCAGCTTAGGGTCTAGCGCGTACGAGCAGTACTTC. As protein: CASSLGSSAYEQYF. Full variable domain (rest looked up from reference TRBV7-2 and TRBJ2-7): GAGVSQSPSNKVTEKGKDVELRCDPISGHTALYWYRQSLGQGLEFLIYFQGNSAPDKSGLPSDRFSAERTGGSVSTLTIQRTQQEDSAVYLCASSLGSSAYEQYFGPGTRLTVT.

This clonotype has a count of ten or more. The V gene is TRBV28, the J gene TRBJ2-5, with D unclear. The V and J ends lost 6 bases and 5 bases respectively, with 10 bases between them. Germline values: CDR1 MDHEN, CDR2 SYDVKM. This CDR3 contains 12 residues. The CDR3 DNA follows: TGTGCCAGCAGGCCGGGTCGGGAGACCCAGTACTTC. This codes for CASRPGRETQYF.

The rearrangement uses TRBV19 and TRBJ1-1; D unresolved. CDR1 and CDR2 from the germline V gene are LNHDA and SQIVND (reference sequence). This CDR3 is 15 amino acids long. Trimming pared 4 bases from V and 0 bases from J, leaving 12 bases between. CDR3 coding DNA: TGTGCCAGTAGTACCATTGGAGTGATGAACACTGAAGCTTTCTTT. Translated, it gives CASSTIGVMNTEAFF.

The chain carries TRBV7-8 and TRBJ2-7, with D perhaps matching TRBD1 (5 bases). CDR3 length: 12 amino acids. Germline CDR1 reads SGHVS; CDR2 reads FQNEAQ. Trimming stripped 3 bases from V and 4 bases from J, with 7 bases between. CDR3 in DNA: TGTGCCAGCAGCTTTCAGGGTTACGAGCAGTACTTC. It yields the protein CASSFQGYEQYF. Full variable domain (remainder filled in from reference TRBV7-8 and TRBJ2-7): GAGVSQSPRYKVAKRGQDVALRCDPISGHVSLFWYQQALGQGPEFLTYFQNEAQLDKSGLPSDRFFAERPEGSVSTLKIQRTQQEDSAVYLCASSFQGYEQYFGPGTRLTVT.

This clonotype has more than one count but fewer than ten. The chain has TRBV20-1 and TRBJ2-2; D gene unclear. V shed 5 bases and J shed 0 bases, with 10 bases lying between them. CDR3 size: 14 residues. Per germline, CDR1 DFQATT and CDR2 SNEGSKA (reference sequence). CDR3 sequence reads: CSAPTRTNTGELFF. As DNA, the CDR3 is TGCAGTGCTCCTACACGGACGAACACCGGGGAGCTGTTTTTT.

This clonotype showed up many times. The CDR3 protein is CASSYGASRQPQHF. DNA of the CDR3: TGTGCCAGCAGTTACGGGGCAAGTCGGCAGCCCCAGCATTTT. V usage is TRBV6-5 and J usage is TRBJ1-5, with D perhaps matching TRBD1 (5 bases). Germline V gene lookup returns CDR1 MNHEY and CDR2 SVGAGI. The CDR3 has 14 residues. With 2 bases removed from V and 7 bases from J, the gap between germline ends came to 12 bases.

This chain joins TRBV28 and TRBJ1-5; 7 bases agree with TRBD1. This CDR3 region has 16 residues. The V and J ends lost 1 base and 4 bases, in that order; junction bases with no gene match: 7. CDR1 and CDR2 from the germline V gene are MDHEN and SYDVKM. The CDR3 region is CASSLFVRGRNQPQHF. DNA for the CDR3: TGTGCCAGCAGTTTATTCGTTAGGGGGCGAAATCAGCCCCAGCATTTT.

This chain uses TRBV7-9 with TRBJ2-7; 13 nucleotides line up with TRBD2. The J segment lost 4 bases and the V segment lost 5 bases, leaving 8 bases of the junction unmatched. The CDR3 contains 16 residues. Germline-derived CDR1 and CDR2 are SEHNR and FQNEAQ (reference sequence). The CDR3 is CASSIGLAGDLYEQYF. The CDR3 DNA follows: TGTGCCAGCAGCATTGGACTAGCGGGAGACCTTTACGAGCAGTACTTC. Variable domain in full (rest from reference TRBV7-9 and TRBJ2-7): DTGVSQNPRHKITKRGQNVTFRCDPISEHNRLYWYRQTLGQGPEFLTYFQNEAQLEKSRLLSDRFSAERPKGSFSTLEIQRTEQGDSAMYLCASSIGLAGDLYEQYFGPGTRLTVT.

This clonotype was counted ten times or more. The chain joins TRBV6-5 to TRBJ2-7; the D gene is possibly TRBD1 (5 bases). The CDR3 contains 16 residues. CDR1 is MNHEY and CDR2 is SVGAGI in the germline V gene. V was clipped by 2 bases and J by 6 bases, with 20 bases between them. CDR3 nucleotide sequence: TGTGCCAGCAGTTACCCTACGGCCAAAGAAGGGGTCGAGCAGTACTTC. Translating gives CASSYPTAKEGVEQYF.